A selection of T cell receptor beta chains follows, all from one sample in a study of blood T cell repertoires in COVID-19. Clones were sequenced by immunoSEQ multiplex PCR, and TCRdb holds only the in-frame ones, with some missing. Here the sample spans over 200,000 clones, 85% to 90% being singletons. Sequencing used PBMCs or T cells enriched from blood (not recorded which). These receptors came from a man under 40 who had been exposed to COVID-19. Each CDR3 is given with its conserved first and last residue. Each record gives: V gene, D gene, J gene, clone size, CDR3 protein, CDR3 DNA. The D gene is left open where the match is weak. Not all rows give a size; the values are once, few, many and, for expanded clones, a class.

>TRBV14|NA|TRBJ2-6|NA
CASSQELGGYGANVLTF
TGTGCCAGCAGCCAAGAGTTGGGGGGTTACGGGGCCAACGTCCTGACTTTC
>TRBV7-9|TRBD2|TRBJ2-1|NA
CASTRTSGYNEQFF
TGTGCCAGCACCCGGACTAGCGGTTACAATGAGCAGTTCTTC
>TRBV27|TRBD1|TRBJ1-6|NA
CASTLDRAGNSPLHF
TGTGCCAGCACCCTGGACAGGGCGGGTAATTCACCCCTCCACTTT
>TRBV11-3|TRBD1|TRBJ1-6|NA
CASSTGQGGSPLHF
TGTGCCAGCAGCACCGGACAGGGAGGATCACCCCTCCACTTT
>TRBV6-6|NA|TRBJ1-1|NA
CASSPPGRWGGFKLNTEAFF
TGTGCCAGCAGCCCCCCAGGCCGGTGGGGCGGTTTTAAGTTGAACACTGAAGCTTTCTTT
>TRBV10-3|NA|TRBJ1-1|NA
CAISLHPRGENTEAFF
TGTGCCATCAGCCTTCACCCCAGAGGAGAGAACACTGAAGCTTTCTTT
>TRBV29-1|NA|TRBJ1-2|once
CSVEGFRGSNYGYTF
TGCAGCGTTGAAGGGTTTCGGGGATCTAACTATGGCTACACCTTC
>TRBV18|NA|TRBJ2-3|once
CASQPLSTTHTDTQYF
TGTGCCAGCCAACCTCTCTCGACTACCCACACAGATACGCAGTATTTT
>TRBV5-1|TRBD2|TRBJ2-5|NA
CASSPRLAGDQETQYF
TGCGCCAGCAGCCCGCGGCTAGCGGGGGACCAAGAGACCCAGTACTTC
>TRBV5-1|NA|TRBJ1-1|once
CASREVLGTEAFF
TGCGCCAGCAGGGAGGTTTTGGGCACTGAAGCTTTCTTT
>TRBV7-9|TRBD1|TRBJ1-6|NA
CASSWGQSASPLHF
TGTGCCAGCAGCTGGGGACAGTCAGCTTCACCCCTCCACTTT
>TRBV27|TRBD1|TRBJ2-7|NA
CASRSDRAEQYF
TGTGCCAGCAGGTCTGACAGGGCCGAGCAGTACTTC
>TRBV10-3|NA|TRBJ1-2|NA
CAIRVGEDGYTF
TGTGCCATCAGGGTAGGGGAGGATGGCTACACCTTC
>TRBV5-8|TRBD1|TRBJ1-5|NA
CASSSRGQGHQPQHF
TGTGCCAGCAGCTCGCGGGGACAGGGCCACCAGCCCCAGCATTTT
>TRBV4-2|TRBD1|TRBJ1-5|NA
CASSPGTGDNQPQHF
TGTGCCAGCAGCCCAGGGACAGGGGACAATCAGCCCCAGCATTTT
>TRBV12-5|TRBD1|TRBJ1-1|NA
CASGLVRLGGLAMNTEAFF
TGTGCTAGTGGTTTGGTACGGTTAGGGGGCCTCGCCATGAACACTGAAGCTTTCTTT
>TRBV4-2|TRBD2|TRBJ2-1|NA
CASSQDLRLVAGGANEQFF
TGTGCCAGCAGCCAAGATCTTCGTTTAGTAGCGGGGGGCGCGAATGAGCAGTTCTTC
>TRBV6-4|TRBD2|TRBJ2-5|NA
CASSHSGGTGETQYF
TGTGCCAGCAGTCATAGCGGGGGTACCGGTGAGACCCAGTACTTC
>TRBV21-1|NA|TRBJ1-2|once
CASSIYRGHYGGYTF
TGTGCCAGCAGCATCTACAGGGGGCATTACGGTGGCTACACCTTC
>TRBV3-1/TRBV3-2|NA|TRBJ1-6|NA
CASRPGLYNSPLHF
TGTGCCAGCAGACCGGGACTTTATAATTCACCCCTCCACTTT
>TRBV19|NA|TRBJ1-5|few
CASSAERGPQHF
TGTGCCAGTAGTGCCGAACGCGGGCCCCAGCATTTT
>TRBV4-3|NA|TRBJ1-3|NA
CASSQEGIGGFGNTIYF
TGCGCCAGCAGCCAAGAGGGGATCGGGGGGTTCGGAAACACCATATATTTT
>TRBV9|NA|TRBJ1-3|once
CASSGRGRESSGNTIYF
TGTGCCAGCAGCGGCAGGGGCCGAGAGTCGTCTGGAAACACCATATATTTT
>TRBV7-2|TRBD1|TRBJ1-4|NA
CASSRGTDNEKLFF
TGTGCCAGCAGCCGCGGGACAGACAATGAAAAACTGTTTTTT
>TRBV3-1/TRBV3-2|NA|TRBJ2-1|NA
CASSPDGSSYNEQFF
TGTGCCAGCAGCCCAGACGGGAGCTCCTACAATGAGCAGTTCTTC
>TRBV10-3|TRBD1|TRBJ2-5|NA
CAISQQGDETQYF
TGTGCCATCAGTCAACAGGGGGACGAGACCCAGTACTTC
>TRBV7-2|TRBD1|TRBJ1-5|once
CASSPGQGLLNQPQHF
TGTGCCAGCAGCCCGGGACAGGGGCTCCTTAATCAGCCCCAGCATTTT
>TRBV5-6|NA|TRBJ1-6|NA
CASSSPVGAPLHF
TGTGCCAGCAGCTCTCCCGTAGGGGCACCCCTCCACTTT
>TRBV6-5|TRBD1|TRBJ1-1|NA
CASAETGKTEAFF
TGTGCCAGCGCCGAGACAGGGAAAACTGAAGCTTTCTTT
>TRBV6-5|TRBD2|TRBJ2-7|NA
CASSKLAGHHEQYF
TGTGCCAGCAGCAAACTAGCGGGGCACCACGAGCAGTACTTC
>TRBV5-3|NA|TRBJ2-7|NA
CARSLDREQNEQYF
TGTGCCAGAAGCTTGGACAGGGAGCAAAACGAGCAGTACTTC
>TRBV5-4|TRBD1|TRBJ2-7|once
CASSQGDRVPYEQYF
TGTGCCAGCAGCCAGGGGGACAGGGTTCCCTACGAGCAGTACTTC
>TRBV4-2|TRBD2|TRBJ2-3|NA
CASSQEPSGGVTDTQYF
TGTGCCAGCAGCCAAGAACCTAGCGGGGGGGTAACAGATACGCAGTATTTT
>TRBV9|TRBD2|TRBJ2-3|NA
CASGEGLAGGPVGTQYF
TGTGCCAGCGGGGAGGGACTAGCGGGGGGGCCCGTTGGTACGCAGTATTTT
>TRBV7-8|TRBD1|TRBJ2-1|NA
CASSLGTGGEQFF
TGTGCCAGCAGCTTAGGGACAGGGGGTGAGCAGTTCTTC
>TRBV5-4|TRBD1|TRBJ1-2|NA
CASSLGTGYGYTF
TGTGCCAGCAGCTTGGGGACAGGGTATGGCTACACCTTC
>TRBV4-1|NA|TRBJ1-2|NA
CASSQGRSNYGYTF
TGCGCCAGCAGCCAAGGGAGGAGTAACTATGGCTACACCTTC
>TRBV2|TRBD1|TRBJ1-6|NA
CASSPGQLNSPLHF
TGTGCCAGCAGTCCGGGACAGCTAAATTCACCCCTCCACTTT
>TRBV6-2/TRBV6-3|NA|TRBJ2-3|NA
CASSYSSFGTARYTDTQYF
TGTGCCAGCAGTTACTCGAGTTTTGGAACAGCTCGCTACACAGATACGCAGTATTTT
>TRBV12-2|NA|TRBJ1-5|NA
CASRQIGGANQPQHF
TGTGCAAGTCGCCAGATTGGAGGGGCAAATCAGCCCCAGCATTTT
>TRBV11-2|NA|TRBJ1-5|few
CASSLDSPGNQPQHF
TGTGCCAGCAGCTTAGATTCTCCAGGCAATCAGCCCCAGCATTTT